This T cell receptor beta chain was retrieved from a study of graft-versus-host responses after intestinal transplantation. Findings and caveats of the study: Maximum circulating GvH clone levels tracked with early post-transplant HvG decreases. Graft-donor T cell macrochimerism coincided with high graft-versus-host to host-versus-graft clonal ratios in allografts.

The data were produced by immunoSEQ multiplex PCR, yet TCRdb's version contains in-frame clones alone and is incomplete. The table shows some 120,000 clones, with around 94% occurring only once. Remarks on this clone: The antigen is unknown.

The clonotype comes from a human donor who was the organ donor for an intestinal transplant. The sample here was unstimulated CD8+ T cells sorted from spleen or lymph node cells, taken before transplant.

CDR3 bases: TGTGCCAGCAGTTTCTCGACAGCGGAACCCACAGATACGCAGTATTTT. It codes for CASSFSTAEPTDTQYF. This chain uses TRBV27 with TRBJ2-3; the D gene could be TRBD1 or TRBD2 (5 bases each). The germline V and J ends were trimmed by 3 bases and 2 bases, with 15 bases remaining between them. Germline values: CDR1 MNHEY, CDR2 SMNVEV (reference sequence). There are 16 residues in the CDR3.